Here is one T cell receptor (beta chain) with its context. These data belong to a study of OX40 agonist ivuxolimab in advanced cancers. CDR3 length equals 16 residues. Between the trimmed V and J ends, which lost 2 bases and 7 bases, there was a span of 20 bases. Germline CDR1 is LNHDA and CDR2 is SQIVND (reference sequence). Profiled with immunoSEQ multiplex PCR; TCRdb holds only in-frame clones, not every one. The table includes around 140,000 clones, 90% detected once. Specimen: CD4+ or CD8+ T cells sorted from blood, collected in a trial of the OX40 agonist ivuxolimab. This chain connects TRBV19 to TRBJ1-2; weak D call: TRBD1 (5 bases). The clonotype comes from an adult with an advanced solid tumor such as melanoma, head and neck, liver or kidney cancer. The chain's CDR3 is CASSISIYGAGTGYTF. Here the CDR3 DNA reads TGTGCCAGTAGTATATCGATCTATGGGGCAGGGACTGGCTACACCTTC.